The 17 T cell receptor beta chains below all came from one sample that was sequenced in a study of T cell repertoires and HLA-DP antigens. Method: immunoSEQ multiplex PCR; TCRdb's copy keeps in-frame clones and lacks some. The repertoire holds approximately 90,000 clones, with more than 75% as singletons. Antigen specificity for these receptors is unknown. Material: CD4+ T cells from PBMCs. The receptors stem from a man between 45 and 60 years old in good health and CMV-seronegative.

The genes are TRBV15 and TRBJ2-5, with 10 bases that match TRBD1. The V and J ends lost 4 bases and 2 bases, in that order; junction bases with no gene match: 7. Germline V gene data show CDR1 as LNHNV and CDR2 as YYDKDF (reference sequence). CDR3 length: 16 amino acids. This chain's CDR3 is CATSTWDRGGQETQYF. The CDR3 bases are TGTGCCACCAGCACATGGGACAGGGGAGGGCAAGAGACCCAGTACTTC.

The V call is TRBV6-5, the J call TRBJ2-7; no reliable D call. Germline assignment: CDR1 MNHEY and CDR2 SVGAGI. V lost 5 bases and J 4 bases, leaving 6 bases between the germline ends. The CDR3 sequence is 11 residues long. The CDR3 sequence is CASSEPYEQYF. The CDR3, as DNA: TGTGCCAGCAGTGAACCATACGAGCAGTACTTC.

The chain couples TRBV5-1 to TRBJ2-2; possible D gene TRBD1, 6 bases. With 0 bases removed from V and 2 bases from J, the gap between germline ends came to 8 bases. This CDR3 has 15 residues. From germline, CDR1 is SGHRS and CDR2 YFSETQ. CDR3 loop: CASSLVGGNTGELFF. The CDR3 bases are TGCGCCAGCAGCTTGGTAGGGGGAAACACCGGGGAGCTGTTTTTT.

This chain uses TRBV19 with TRBJ1-1; TRBD1 is a possible D gene (5 bases). The CDR3 runs to 14 residues. V lost 7 bases to trimming and J lost 4 bases, with 16 bases between them. Germline V gene lookup returns CDR1 LNHDA and CDR2 SQIVND (reference sequence). The CDR3 sequence: CASTNPGTGTEAFF. CDR3 in DNA: TGTGCCAGTACTAACCCCGGGACCGGCACTGAAGCTTTCTTT.

V and J are TRBV7-9 and TRBJ2-1; the D gene is possibly TRBD2 (5 bases). This CDR3 is 13 amino acids long. CDR1 is SEHNR, CDR2 FQNEAQ, per germline (reference sequence). V dropped 4 bases and J dropped 3 bases, with 7 bases sitting between them. The CDR3 spells CASSSAGYNEQFF. The CDR3 coding sequence is TGTGCCAGCAGCTCGGCGGGCTACAATGAGCAGTTCTTC.

A word on this clone: A read error may produce the germline difference seen at one junction end. This sequence joins TRBV6-5 and TRBJ2-2; TRBD1 is a possible D gene (5 bases). This CDR3 has 12 amino acids. Germline CDR1 MNHEY, CDR2 SVGAGI. DNA of the CDR3: TGTGCCATCAGTGAAGGGGCCGGGGAGCTGTTTTTT. Protein: CAISEGAGELFF.

The genes are TRBV7-8 and TRBJ1-1; D call uncertain. CDR3 size: 14 residues. V lost 1 base and J 2 bases, leaving 8 bases between the germline ends. Germline V gene sequence: CDR1 SGHVS, CDR2 FQNEAQ. The chain's CDR3 is CASSLEIRNTEAFF. CDR3 nucleotide sequence: TGTGCCAGCAGCTTAGAAATCAGAAACACTGAAGCTTTCTTT.

Only one count was recorded for this clone. This sequence joins TRBV9 and TRBJ2-1; 11 bases are shared with TRBD2. Germline V lookup: CDR1 SGDLS, CDR2 YYNGEE. The V and J ends lost 4 bases and 3 bases, in that order; junction bases with no gene match: 15. The CDR3 sequence is 19 residues long. This CDR3 reads CASSPSMSTSGGIYNEQFF. CDR3 coding DNA: TGTGCCAGCAGCCCCTCTATGAGTACTAGCGGGGGAATCTACAATGAGCAGTTCTTC.

The chain employs TRBV27 and TRBJ1-5; D remains unclear. V was cut by 0 bases and J by 0 bases, with 9 bases left in between. Per the germline V gene, CDR1 is MNHEY and CDR2 is SMNVEV (reference sequence). There are 16 residues in the CDR3. The CDR3 nucleotides read TGTGCCAGCAGTTTATCGGCCAGGCTTAGCAATCAGCCCCAGCATTTT. As protein: CASSLSARLSNQPQHF.

The chain has TRBV12-5 and TRBJ2-5, with D maybe TRBD2 (5 bases). The germline V gene encodes CDR1 LGHNT and CDR2 FRNRAP. The CDR3 has 14 amino acids. The CDR3 coding sequence is TGTGCAAGAAGGACTCTAAGTCACAAAGAGACCCAGTACTTC. It codes for CARRTLSHKETQYF.

This sequence joins TRBV27 and TRBJ2-1; 12 bases line up with TRBD2. J lost 8 bases, V lost 5 bases, and 7 bases had no gene match. Germline V CDR1 and CDR2: MNHEY, SMNVEV (reference sequence). This CDR3 has 15 residues. Here the CDR3 reads CASSLRLAGDHEQFF. The CDR3 region has the DNA TGTGCCAGCAGTCTCAGACTAGCGGGAGACCATGAGCAGTTCTTC.

About this clone: The identical CDR3 is also encoded by other nucleotide sequences in the sample. The CDR3 bases are TGTGCCAGCAGCTTAGGAGACACTAGCAATCAGCCCCAGCATTTT. It encodes CASSLGDTSNQPQHF. This chain connects TRBV11-2 to TRBJ1-5, with D unclear. The CDR3 runs 15 residues. V was cut by 1 base and J by 0 bases, with 7 bases left in between. CDR1 and CDR2 from the germline V gene are SGHAT and FQNNGV.

This rearrangement joins TRBV30 to TRBJ1-2, with a tentative D call TRBD1 (5 bases). The CDR3 is 11 amino acids. Germline CDR1 GTSNPN, CDR2 SVGIG (reference sequence). V shed 0 bases and J shed 7 bases, with 6 bases lying between them. In DNA form, the CDR3 reads TGTGCCTGGAGTGTAGGGGCTGGCTACACCTTC. Its translation: CAWSVGAGYTF.

This chain uses TRBV27 with TRBJ1-2; 7 bases align to TRBD1. CDR3 length: 17 residues. CDR1 is MNHEY, CDR2 SMNVEV, per germline (reference sequence). Trimming took 5 bases from V and 1 from J; bases not matched to a gene: 13. Written as DNA, the CDR3 is TGTGCCAGCAGTCTAACCCGACAGGGCGGTTATAACTATGGCTACACCTTC. It translates to CASSLTRQGGYNYGYTF.

V is TRBV9 and J is TRBJ2-1; 11 nucleotides align to TRBD2. V lost 1 base to trimming and J lost 5 bases; unmatched junction nucleotides: 5. From germline, CDR1 is SGDLS and CDR2 YYNGEE. CDR3 length equals 16 residues. The CDR3 is CASSVTLAGGNNEQFF. CDR3 in DNA: TGTGCCAGCAGCGTAACTCTAGCGGGGGGTAACAATGAGCAGTTCTTC.

The V gene is TRBV9, the J gene TRBJ2-3; TRBD2 agrees at 13 bases. Germline-derived CDR1 and CDR2 are SGDLS and YYNGEE. This CDR3 comprises 16 residues. The trim removed 3 bases at V and 4 bases at J, leaving 5 bases unmatched. CDR3: CASSAGTSGKPDTQYF. The CDR3 DNA reads as TGTGCCAGCAGCGCAGGGACTAGCGGGAAACCAGATACGCAGTATTTT.

The chain links TRBV7-8 to TRBJ2-1; D is ambiguous. CDR1 is SGHVS and CDR2 is FQNEAQ in the germline V gene. The V gene lost 2 bases and the J gene lost 0 bases, with 5 bases spanning the gap. The CDR3 contains 14 residues. The CDR3 protein is CASSLISSYNEQFF. In DNA, the CDR3 is TGTGCCAGCAGCTTAATTAGCTCCTACAATGAGCAGTTCTTC.